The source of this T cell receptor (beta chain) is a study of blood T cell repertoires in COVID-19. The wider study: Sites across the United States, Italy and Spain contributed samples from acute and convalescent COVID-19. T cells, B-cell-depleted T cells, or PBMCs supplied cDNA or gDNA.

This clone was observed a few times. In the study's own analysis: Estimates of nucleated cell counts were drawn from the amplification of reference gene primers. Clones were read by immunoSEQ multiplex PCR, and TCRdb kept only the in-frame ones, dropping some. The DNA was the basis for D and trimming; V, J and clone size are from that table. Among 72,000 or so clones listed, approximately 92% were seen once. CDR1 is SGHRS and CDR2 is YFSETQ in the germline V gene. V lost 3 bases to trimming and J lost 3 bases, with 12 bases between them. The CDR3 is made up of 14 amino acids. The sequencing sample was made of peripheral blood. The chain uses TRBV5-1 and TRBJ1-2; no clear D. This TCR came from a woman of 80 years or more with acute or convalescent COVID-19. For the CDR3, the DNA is TGCGCCAGCAGCTATTCAACGGCGGACTATGGCTACACCTTC. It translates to CASSYSTADYGYTF.